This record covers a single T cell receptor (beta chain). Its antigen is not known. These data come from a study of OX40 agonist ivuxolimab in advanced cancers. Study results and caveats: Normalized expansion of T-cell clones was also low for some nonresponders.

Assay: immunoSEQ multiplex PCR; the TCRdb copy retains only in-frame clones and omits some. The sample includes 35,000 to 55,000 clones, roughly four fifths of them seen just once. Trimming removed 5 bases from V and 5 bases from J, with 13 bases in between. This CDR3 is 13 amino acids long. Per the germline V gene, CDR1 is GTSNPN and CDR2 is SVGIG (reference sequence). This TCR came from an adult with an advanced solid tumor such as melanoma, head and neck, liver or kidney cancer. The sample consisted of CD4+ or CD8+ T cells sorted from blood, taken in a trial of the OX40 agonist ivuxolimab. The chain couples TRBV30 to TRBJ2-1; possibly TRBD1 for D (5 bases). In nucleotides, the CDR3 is TGTGCCTGGGCTCAGGGTCCCAACAATGAGCAGTTCTTC. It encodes CAWAQGPNNEQFF.